One sample yielded the 5 T cell receptor beta chains listed below, sequenced in a study of T cells in localized non-small cell lung cancer. Profiling relied on immunoSEQ multiplex PCR, and the TCRdb table lists in-frame clones only, not all of them. Among fewer than 35,000 clones listed, 87% were seen once. This specimen was peripheral blood mononuclear cells, taken before any cancer treatment. The source of these receptors is a man aged 35 to 69 with stage III lung adenocarcinoma.

This clone was seen a handful of times. The V call is TRBV12-5, the J call TRBJ2-2; D is undetermined. Looked up from germline, CDR1 is LGHNT and CDR2 is FRNRAP. V was shortened by 0 bases and J by 6 bases, with 2 bases between the two germline ends. The CDR3 contains 12 residues. For the CDR3, the DNA is TGTGCTAGTGGTTTGGTACCCGGGGAGCTGTTTTTT. Translated, it gives CASGLVPGELFF.

The chain joins TRBV6-1 to TRBJ2-1; a possible D gene is TRBD2 (6 bases). There are 15 residues in the CDR3. The V and J ends lost 1 base and 5 bases respectively, with 12 bases between them. Germline V CDR1 and CDR2: MNHNS, SASEGT. CDR3 sequence: CASSEVWGVNNEQFF. In DNA form, the CDR3 reads TGTGCCAGCAGTGAAGTCTGGGGGGTCAACAATGAGCAGTTCTTC.

The rearrangement joins TRBV10-1 to TRBJ2-7; 8 bases match TRBD1. Per the germline V gene, CDR1 is WNHNN and CDR2 is SYGVQD (reference sequence). The CDR3 totals 13 residues. The V segment lost 9 bases and the J segment 2 bases; nucleotides outside the gene matches: 6. The CDR3 nucleotides read TGCGCCAGACCGGGACAGGTTACCTACGAGCAGTACTTC. The encoded protein is CARPGQVTYEQYF.

The genes are TRBV5-1 and TRBJ2-3; 8 bases line up with TRBD1. V was pared by 4 bases and J by 3 bases, with 7 bases of the junction left unmatched. The CDR3 is made up of 15 amino acids. Germline CDR1 SGHRS, CDR2 YFSETQ. The CDR3, as DNA: TGCGCCAGCAGCAATGGACAGGGTGGAACAGATACGCAGTATTTT. It encodes CASSNGQGGTDTQYF.

In this sample, this clone turned up once. The chain links TRBV9 to TRBJ2-2; 9 bases agree with TRBD1. V lost 4 bases to trimming and J lost 6 bases; unmatched junction nucleotides: 7. Germline-derived CDR1 and CDR2 are SGDLS and YYNGEE. The CDR3 totals 15 residues. CDR3 residues: CASSPWTGESGELFF. CDR3 in DNA: TGTGCCAGCAGCCCCTGGACAGGGGAGTCCGGGGAGCTGTTTTTT.